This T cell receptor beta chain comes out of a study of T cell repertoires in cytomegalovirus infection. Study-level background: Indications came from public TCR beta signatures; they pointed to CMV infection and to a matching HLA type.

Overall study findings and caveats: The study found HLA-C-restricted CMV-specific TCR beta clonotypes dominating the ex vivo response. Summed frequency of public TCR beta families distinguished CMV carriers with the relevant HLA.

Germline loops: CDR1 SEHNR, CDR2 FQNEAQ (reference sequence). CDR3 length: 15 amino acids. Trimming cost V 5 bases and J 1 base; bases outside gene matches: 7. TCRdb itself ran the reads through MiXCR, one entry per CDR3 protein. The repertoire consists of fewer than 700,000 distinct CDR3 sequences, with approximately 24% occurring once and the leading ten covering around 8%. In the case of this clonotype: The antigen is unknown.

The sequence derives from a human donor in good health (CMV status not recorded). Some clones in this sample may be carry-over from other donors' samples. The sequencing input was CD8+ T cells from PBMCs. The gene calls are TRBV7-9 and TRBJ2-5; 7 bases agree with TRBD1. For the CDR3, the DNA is TGTGCCAGCAGCCCAAGGGGGACAGCCCAAGAGACCCAGTACTTC. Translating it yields CASSPRGTAQETQYF.